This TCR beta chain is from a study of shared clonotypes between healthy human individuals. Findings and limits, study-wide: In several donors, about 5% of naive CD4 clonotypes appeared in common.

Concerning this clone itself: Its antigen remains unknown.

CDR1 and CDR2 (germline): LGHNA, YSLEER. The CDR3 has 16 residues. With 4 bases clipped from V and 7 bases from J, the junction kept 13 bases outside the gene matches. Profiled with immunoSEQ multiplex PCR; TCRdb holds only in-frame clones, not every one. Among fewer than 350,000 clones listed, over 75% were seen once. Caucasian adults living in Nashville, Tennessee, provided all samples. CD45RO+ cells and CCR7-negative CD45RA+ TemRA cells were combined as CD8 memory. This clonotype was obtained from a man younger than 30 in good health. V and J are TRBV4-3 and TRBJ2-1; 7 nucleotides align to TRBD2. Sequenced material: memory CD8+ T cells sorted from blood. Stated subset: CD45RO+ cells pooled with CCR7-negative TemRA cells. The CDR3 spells CASSPSGGVGWNEQFF. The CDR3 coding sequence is TGCGCCAGCAGCCCCAGTGGGGGGGTCGGGTGGAATGAGCAGTTCTTC.